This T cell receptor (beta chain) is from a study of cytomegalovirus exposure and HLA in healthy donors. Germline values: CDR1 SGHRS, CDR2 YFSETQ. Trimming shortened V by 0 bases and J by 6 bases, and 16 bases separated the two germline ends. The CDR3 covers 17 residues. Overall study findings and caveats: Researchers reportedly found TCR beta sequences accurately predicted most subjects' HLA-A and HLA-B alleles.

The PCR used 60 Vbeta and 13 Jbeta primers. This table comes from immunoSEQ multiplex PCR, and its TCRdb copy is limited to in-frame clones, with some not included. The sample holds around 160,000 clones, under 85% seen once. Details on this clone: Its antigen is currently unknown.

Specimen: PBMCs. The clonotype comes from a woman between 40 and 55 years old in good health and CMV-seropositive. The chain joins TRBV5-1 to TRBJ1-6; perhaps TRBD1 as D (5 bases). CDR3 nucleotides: TGCGCCAGCAGCTTGGATGGGGGGGGAGCCGGTAATTCACCCCTCCACTTT. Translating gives CASSLDGGGAGNSPLHF.